These 7 T cell receptor beta chains originate from one sample sequenced in a study of T-cell reconstitution after alpha-beta-depleted transplantation in children. Unique molecular identifiers were used to barcode this TCRbeta library. TCRdb re-called the PCR reads with MiXCR, one entry per CDR3 protein. The sample shows some 80,000 distinct CDR3 sequences, 15% to 20% of them seen only once. This material consisted of PBMCs, mostly from graft donor cells, taken 360 days after TCRalphabeta/CD19-depleted stem cell transplant. These receptors were taken from a male patient aged 2-15 years who had a stem cell transplant for acute lymphoblastic leukemia, so the T cells may come from the graft donor.

In this sample, this clonotype turned up many times. The chain carries TRBV7-9 and TRBJ2-7; D uncertain. Germline CDR1 is SEHNR and CDR2 is FQNEAQ (reference sequence). CDR3 size: 11 residues. Trimming cost V 5 bases and J 3 bases, with 5 bases left between them. The CDR3 bases are TGTGCCAGCAGCCCCAACTACGAGCAGTACTTC. It encodes CASSPNYEQYF.

This clonotype turned up a few times. The rearrangement joins TRBV4-1 to TRBJ2-3; D uncertain. Germline V CDR1 and CDR2: MGHRA, YSYEKL. The CDR3 is 13 residues long. V was pared by 2 bases and J by 0 bases, with 3 bases between. The CDR3 loop is CASSQYSTDTQYF. CDR3 sequence (DNA): TGCGCCAGCAGCCAATACAGCACAGATACGCAGTATTTT.

This clonotype was seen a few times. The chain has TRBV19 and TRBJ1-1; D remains ambiguous. The germline V gene encodes CDR1 LNHDA and CDR2 SQIVND (reference sequence). The CDR3 contains 14 residues. Deletions cut 4 bases from V and 3 bases from J, with 12 bases between. DNA for the CDR3: TGTGCCAGTAGTAACGGCTCACCCCACACTGAAGCTTTCTTT. This codes for CASSNGSPHTEAFF.

This clonotype was seen ten or more times. The rearrangement links TRBV12-3 or TRBV12-4 to TRBJ2-1; tentative D call: TRBD2 (6 bases). V was cut by 2 bases and J by 11 bases, with 19 bases left in between. This CDR3 spans 15 amino acids. The CDR3 sequence is CASSLLRDSTQKQFF. The CDR3 nucleotides are TGTGCCAGCAGTTTATTAAGGGACTCCACCCAAAAGCAGTTCTTC.

Many counts were recorded for this clonotype. The chain joins TRBV29-1 to TRBJ1-1, with TRBD1 matching over 8 bases. There are 12 residues in the CDR3. CDR1 and CDR2 (germline): SQVTM, ANQGSEA. V trimming: 5 bases; J trimming: 5 bases; junction bases outside the gene matches: 4. CDR3 DNA sequence: TGCAGCGTTTCAGGGGGCTGGACTGAAGCTTTCTTT. Protein: CSVSGGWTEAFF.

V usage is TRBV4-2 and J usage is TRBJ1-1; no definite D call. Trimming took off 1 base at V and 2 bases at J, with 14 bases between the two ends. The CDR3 contains 16 residues. The germline gives CDR1 LGHNA, CDR2 YNFKEQ. The chain's CDR3 is CASSQGNTYDNTEAFF. The CDR3 bases are TGTGCCAGCAGCCAAGGGAACACTTATGATAACACTGAAGCTTTCTTT.

This chain uses TRBV11-2 with TRBJ2-7; TRBD1 aligns across 9 bases. The CDR3 runs to 15 residues. Per the germline V gene, CDR1 is SGHAT and CDR2 is FQNNGV. The junction had 6 bases not matched to a gene; V was cut back by 1 base and J by 5 bases. CDR3 coding DNA: TGTGCCAGCAGCTTAGGAGGTTGGGACAGGGACGAGCAGTACTTC. This gives the protein CASSLGGWDRDEQYF.